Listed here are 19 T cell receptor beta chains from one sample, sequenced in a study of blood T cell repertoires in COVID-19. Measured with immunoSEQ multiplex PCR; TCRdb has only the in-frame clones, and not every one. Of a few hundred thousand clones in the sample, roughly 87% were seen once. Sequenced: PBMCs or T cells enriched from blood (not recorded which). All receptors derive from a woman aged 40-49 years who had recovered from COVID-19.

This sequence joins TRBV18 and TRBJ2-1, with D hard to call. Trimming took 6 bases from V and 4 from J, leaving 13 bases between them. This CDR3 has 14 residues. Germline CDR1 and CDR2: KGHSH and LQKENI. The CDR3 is CASSSRSQYNEQFF. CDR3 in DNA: TGTGCCAGCTCCTCCAGGTCTCAATACAATGAGCAGTTCTTC.

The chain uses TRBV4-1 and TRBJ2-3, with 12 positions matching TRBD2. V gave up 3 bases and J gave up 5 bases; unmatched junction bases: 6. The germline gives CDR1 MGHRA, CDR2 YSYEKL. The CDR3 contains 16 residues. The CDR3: CASSHPGLAGLDTQYF. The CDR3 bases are TGCGCCAGCAGCCACCCGGGACTAGCGGGCTTAGATACGCAGTATTTT.

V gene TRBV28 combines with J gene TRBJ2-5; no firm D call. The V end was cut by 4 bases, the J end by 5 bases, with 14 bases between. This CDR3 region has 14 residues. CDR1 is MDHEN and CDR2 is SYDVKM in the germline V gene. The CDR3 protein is CASSSSPNTETQYF. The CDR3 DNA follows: TGTGCCAGCAGTTCCTCACCCAACACGGAGACCCAGTACTTC.

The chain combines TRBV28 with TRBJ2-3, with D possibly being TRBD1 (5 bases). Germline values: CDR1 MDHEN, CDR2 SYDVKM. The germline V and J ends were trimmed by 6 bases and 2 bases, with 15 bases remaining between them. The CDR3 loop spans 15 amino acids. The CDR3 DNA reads TGTGCCAGCAGGGACACGGCGTGGACCACAGATACGCAGTATTTT. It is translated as CASRDTAWTTDTQYF.

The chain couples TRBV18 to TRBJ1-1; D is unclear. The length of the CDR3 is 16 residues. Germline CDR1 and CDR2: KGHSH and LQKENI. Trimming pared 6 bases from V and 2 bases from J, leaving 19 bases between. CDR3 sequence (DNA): TGTGCCAGCTCCTCAGCTTCGGTCAGCGTAAACACTGAAGCTTTCTTT. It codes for CASSSASVSVNTEAFF.

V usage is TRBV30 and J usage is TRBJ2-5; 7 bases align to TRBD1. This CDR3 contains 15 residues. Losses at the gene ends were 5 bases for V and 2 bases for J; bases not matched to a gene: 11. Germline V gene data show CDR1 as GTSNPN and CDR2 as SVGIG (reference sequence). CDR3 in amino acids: CAWGSGSTGQETQYF. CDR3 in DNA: TGTGCCTGGGGATCCGGCTCGACAGGGCAAGAGACCCAGTACTTC.

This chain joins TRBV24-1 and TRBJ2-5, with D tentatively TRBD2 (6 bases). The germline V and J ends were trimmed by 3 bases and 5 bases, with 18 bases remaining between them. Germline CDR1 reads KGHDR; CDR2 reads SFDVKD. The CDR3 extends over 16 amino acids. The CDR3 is CATSDGRLGVSETQYF. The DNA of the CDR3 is TGTGCCACCAGTGATGGGCGACTAGGCGTGTCGGAGACCCAGTACTTC.

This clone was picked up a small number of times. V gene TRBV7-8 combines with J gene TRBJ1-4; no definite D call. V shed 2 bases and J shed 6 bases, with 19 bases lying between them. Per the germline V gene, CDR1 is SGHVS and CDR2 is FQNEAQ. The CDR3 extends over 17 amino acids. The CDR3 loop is CASSLSRVGGVYEKLFF. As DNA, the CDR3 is TGTGCCAGCAGCTTAAGTCGGGTCGGCGGGGTTTATGAAAAACTGTTTTTT. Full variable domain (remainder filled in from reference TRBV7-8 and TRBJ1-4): GAGVSQSPRYKVAKRGQDVALRCDPISGHVSLFWYQQALGQGPEFLTYFQNEAQLDKSGLPSDRFFAERPEGSVSTLKIQRTQQEDSAVYLCASSLSRVGGVYEKLFFGSGTQLSVL.

The CDR3 is CASTLLAGVSTGELFF. The CDR3 DNA reads as TGTGCCAGTACCCTTCTAGCGGGAGTGAGTACCGGGGAGCTGTTTTTT. The chain employs TRBV19 and TRBJ2-2; TRBD2 aligns across 10 bases. The germline CDR1 and CDR2 sequences are LNHDA and SQIVND (reference sequence). The CDR3 sequence is 16 residues long. Losses at the gene ends were 7 bases for V and 5 bases for J; bases not matched to a gene: 10. Based on the CDR3 plus reference TRBV19 and TRBJ2-2, the full variable domain is DGGITQSPKYLFRKEGQNVTLSCEQNLNHDAMYWYRQDPGQGLRLIYYSQIVNDFQKGDIAEGYSVSREKKESFPLTVTSAQKNPTAFYLCASTLLAGVSTGELFFGEGSRLTVL.

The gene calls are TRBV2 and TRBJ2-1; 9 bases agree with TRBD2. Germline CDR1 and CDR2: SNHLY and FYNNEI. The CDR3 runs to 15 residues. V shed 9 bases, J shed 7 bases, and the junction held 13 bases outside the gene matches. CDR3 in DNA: TGTGCCAGTACATACGTAGCGGGAGACAAGAATGAGCAGTTCTTC. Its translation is CASTYVAGDKNEQFF.

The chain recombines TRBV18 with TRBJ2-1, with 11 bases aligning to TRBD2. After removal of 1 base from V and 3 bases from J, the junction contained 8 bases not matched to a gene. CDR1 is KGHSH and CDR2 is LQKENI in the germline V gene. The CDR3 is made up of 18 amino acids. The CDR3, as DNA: TGTGCCAGCTCACCACAGGTAGCGGGAGGGCCTGGCTACAATGAGCAGTTCTTC. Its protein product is CASSPQVAGGPGYNEQFF.

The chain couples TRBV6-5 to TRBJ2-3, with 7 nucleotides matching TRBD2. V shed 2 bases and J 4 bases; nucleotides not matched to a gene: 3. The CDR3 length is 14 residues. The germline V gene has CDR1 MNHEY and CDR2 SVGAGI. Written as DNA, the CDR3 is TGTGCCAGCAGTTACGGCGGGAGCCCAGATACGCAGTATTTT. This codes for CASSYGGSPDTQYF.

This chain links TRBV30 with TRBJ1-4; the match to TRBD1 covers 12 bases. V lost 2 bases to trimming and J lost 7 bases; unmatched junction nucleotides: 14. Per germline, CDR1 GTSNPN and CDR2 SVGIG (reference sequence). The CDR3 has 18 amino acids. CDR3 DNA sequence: TGTGCCTGGAGTCCCCACCCTTGGGACAGGGGGCGCGTTGAAAAACTGTTTTTT. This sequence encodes CAWSPHPWDRGRVEKLFF.

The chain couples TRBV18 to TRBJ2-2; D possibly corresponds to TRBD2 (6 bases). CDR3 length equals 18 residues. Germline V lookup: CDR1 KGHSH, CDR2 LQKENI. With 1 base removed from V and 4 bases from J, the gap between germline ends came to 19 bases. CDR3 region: CASSPLDAGPPSTGELFF. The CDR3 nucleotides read TGTGCCAGCTCACCACTCGACGCGGGACCGCCCTCCACCGGGGAGCTGTTTTTT.

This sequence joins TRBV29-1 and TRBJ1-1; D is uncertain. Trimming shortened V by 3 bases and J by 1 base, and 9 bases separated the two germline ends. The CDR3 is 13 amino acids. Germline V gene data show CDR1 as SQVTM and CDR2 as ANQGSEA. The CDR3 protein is CSVERPSNTEAFF. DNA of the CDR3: TGCAGCGTTGAGCGGCCGTCGAACACTGAAGCTTTCTTT.

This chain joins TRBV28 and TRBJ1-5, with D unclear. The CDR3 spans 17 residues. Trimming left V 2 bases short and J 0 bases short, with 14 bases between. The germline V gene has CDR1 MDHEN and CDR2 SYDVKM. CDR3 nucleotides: TGTGCCAGCAGTTTAATCCTAGGGAGTTATAGCAATCAGCCCCAGCATTTT. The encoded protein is CASSLILGSYSNQPQHF.

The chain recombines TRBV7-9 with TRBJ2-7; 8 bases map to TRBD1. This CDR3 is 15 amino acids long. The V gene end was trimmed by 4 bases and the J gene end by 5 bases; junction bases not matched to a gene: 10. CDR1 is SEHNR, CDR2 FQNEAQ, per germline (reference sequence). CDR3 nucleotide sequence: TGTGCCAGCAGCTCCACAGGGGGGTTGGTGGACGAGCAGTACTTC. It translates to CASSSTGGLVDEQYF.

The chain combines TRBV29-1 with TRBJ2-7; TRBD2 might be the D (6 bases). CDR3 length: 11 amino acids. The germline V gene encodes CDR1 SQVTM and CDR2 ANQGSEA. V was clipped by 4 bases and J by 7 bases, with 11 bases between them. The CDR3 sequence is CSVVTGVEQYF. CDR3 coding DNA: TGCAGCGTTGTGACGGGAGTAGAGCAGTACTTC.

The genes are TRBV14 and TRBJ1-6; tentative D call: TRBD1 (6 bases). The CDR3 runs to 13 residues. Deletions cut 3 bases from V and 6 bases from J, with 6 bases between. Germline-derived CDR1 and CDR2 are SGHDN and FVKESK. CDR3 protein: CASSQGANSPLHF. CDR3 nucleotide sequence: TGTGCCAGCAGCCAGGGGGCTAATTCACCCCTCCACTTT.